This T cell receptor (beta chain) was captured by sequencing in a study of blood T cell repertoires in COVID-19 (dated by TCRdb to about 2020). With respect to the entire study: Samples from collaborators originated in the United States, Italy and Spain and spanned both the acute and convalescent phases of COVID-19. The material from the prospective study consisted of cDNA or gDNA derived from T cells, B-cell-depleted T cells, or PBMCs. Subjects who had been exposed to COVID-19, were actively infected with it, or had recovered from it provided the deeply sampled blood TCRbeta repertoires that made up the dataset. A freely available public database, intended as a resource for researchers studying the immune response to SARS-CoV-2, is where the repertoires were released. Samples were obtained from the ongoing ImmuneRACE study (first 160 participants) and from some 1,200 subjects provided by 6 global collaborators. A de-identified subject ID, COVID-19 status, age in years and sex were almost always included in the sample metadata. Where available, HLA class I and class II types were taken from metadata supplied by the sample provider and were not determined by assay-based typing.

The full study reports these points: Clinical and demographic metadata were provided uncurated, with the amount varying by source and participant.

Regarding this clone: This receptor's antigen is unknown. It has no much larger one-base neighbor in the sample; base qualities were not kept.

Collaborating institutions collected whole blood in K2EDTA tubes following their own protocols. For TCRbeta analysis, collaborators shipped samples as frozen whole blood, isolated PBMCs, or DNA extracted from either of those sample types. TCRbeta CDR3 regions were amplified from genomic DNA using the immunoSEQ Assay, a bias-controlled multiplex PCR. On the authors' methods: The number of nucleated cells in each sample was estimated from the amplification of reference gene primers within the assay. Sequence reads were collapsed and filtered to measure the absolute abundance of every unique TCRbeta CDR3 rearrangement. For each sample, productive Simpson clonality was calculated as the square root of Simpson's diversity index over productive rearrangements. The clones in this table, taken by TCRdb from immuneACCESS, are in-frame only. Not every clone is retained; where verified, under half of the shortfall comes from an unresolved V gene, and the cause of the rest is unknown. V and J calls plus clone size are reproduced from that table; the DNA served to infer D and trimming. The sample includes some 41,000 clones, with roughly 90% observed a single time. The top ten clonotypes cover approximately 10% of the sample.

The CDR3 starts with the cysteine, ends with the phenylalanine, and has 15 residues. Only CDR3 DNA remains: 45 bases, in frame from the first base. Per the germline V gene (reference sequence), SGHKS is the CDR1 and YYEKEE is the CDR2. The junction shows trimming of 1 base on V and 7 bases on J, plus 17 bases between the germline ends. This chain joins TRBV5-5 to TRBJ1-1; no D gene call is confident. This receptor was obtained from a woman at least 80 years old with active COVID-19. Material: peripheral blood. In nucleotide form, the sequence is TGTGCCAGCAGCTTGTACCGGCAAAGCGCTGGTGAAGCTTTCTTT. This sequence encodes CASSLYRQSAGEAFF.